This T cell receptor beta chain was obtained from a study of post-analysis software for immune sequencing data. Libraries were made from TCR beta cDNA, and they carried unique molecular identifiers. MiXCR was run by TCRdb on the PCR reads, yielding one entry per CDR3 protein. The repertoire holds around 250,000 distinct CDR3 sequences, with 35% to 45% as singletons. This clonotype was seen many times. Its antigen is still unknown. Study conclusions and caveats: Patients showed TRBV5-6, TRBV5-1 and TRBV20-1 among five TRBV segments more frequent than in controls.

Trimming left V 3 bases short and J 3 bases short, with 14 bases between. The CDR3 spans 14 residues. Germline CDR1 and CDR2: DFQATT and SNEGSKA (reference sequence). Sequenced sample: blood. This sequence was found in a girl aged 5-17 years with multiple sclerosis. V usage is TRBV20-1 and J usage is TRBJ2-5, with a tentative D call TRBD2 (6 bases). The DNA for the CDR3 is TGCAGTGCTAGTTTCGGGGGAAAAAAAGAGACCCAGTACTTC. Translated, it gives CSASFGGKKETQYF.